This T cell receptor beta chain appears in the sequencing data of a study of shared clonotypes between healthy human individuals. Study overall: The study enrolled a couple of women and three men aged 18 to 49.

This CDR3 comprises 12 residues. The germline gives CDR1 MGHDK, CDR2 SYGVNS. The junction had 3 bases not matched to a gene; V was cut back by 4 bases and J by 8 bases. Study-wide findings and caveats: The naive CD4 repertoires of several donors were compared, and about 5% of clonotypes were shared. Sequencing depth was expected to affect clonotype sharing among donors.

This clone showed up just a few times. Antigen specificity is unknown. Donors comprised healthy HIV-negative adults lacking recent acute infections or vaccinations. Some clones are missing from TCRdb's copy, which holds only in-frame ones; the method was immunoSEQ multiplex PCR. The table has about 340,000 clones, more than 60% seen once. This sequence joins TRBV25-1 and TRBJ1-2; TRBD1 aligns across 8 bases. The receptor's source is a man under 40 in good health. The sample was memory CD4+ T cells sorted from blood. Noted subset: CD45RA-negative fraction. CDR3 sequence reads: CASSGQGRGYTF. The CDR3 bases are TGTGCCAGCAGTGGACAGGGGCGAGGCTACACCTTC.